This T cell receptor beta chain was sequenced during a study of T cell clones after liver transplantation. On the study more broadly: Pre-transplant mixed lymphocyte reactions yielded third-party-reactive TCRbeta sequences as comparators for graft-donor-reactive sequences.

Note on this clone: The antigen remains unidentified.

The assay was immunoSEQ multiplex PCR, and TCRdb's table has in-frame clones only and misses some. The sample has tens of thousands of clones, less than 85% seen once. Study outcomes and limitations: Migration into the graft, not deletion, may explain lost graft donor-reactive T cells. Compared with third party-reactive sequences, donor-reactive ones declined more, independent of withdrawal success.

Germline V gives CDR1 KGHSH, CDR2 LQKENI. The CDR3 runs to 17 residues. V was clipped by 3 bases and J by 2 bases, with 18 bases between them. V usage is TRBV18 and J usage is TRBJ2-3; maybe TRBD2 (6 bases). The receptor was isolated from a human donor who received a liver transplant. The sequencing here drew on CD4+ T cells from blood, taken before liver transplant. The CDR3 DNA sequence: TGTGCCAGCTCACCGACTAACCGGGACTTTCCCACAGATACGCAGTATTTT. Its protein is CASSPTNRDFPTDTQYF.